This T cell receptor beta chain comes out of a study of T cells in localized non-small cell lung cancer. General study results and limits: Clonality of T cells reached its maximum in uninvolved adjacent lung, surpassing tumor. Adjacent lung was found to contain a median roughly 60 of the top 100 tumor clones. Only one tumor region was sequenced, so heterogeneity remains possible.

Profiling relied on immunoSEQ multiplex PCR, and the TCRdb table lists in-frame clones only, not all of them. Of approximately 7,100 clones listed, roughly two fifths are singletons. About this clone itself: The antigen is not known.

Trimming pared 2 bases from V and 3 bases from J, leaving 11 bases between. Looked up from germline, CDR1 is GTSNPN and CDR2 is SVGIG (reference sequence). The CDR3 totals 13 residues. The clonotype comes from a man aged 40-75 years with stage III lung adenocarcinoma. This sample comprised lung tumor tissue, obtained before any cancer treatment. The J gene is TRBJ2-7, the V gene TRBV30; D possibly corresponds to TRBD1 (6 bases). CDR3 residues: CAWSRGTSYEQYF. The CDR3 region has the DNA TGTGCCTGGAGTAGAGGGACAAGCTACGAGCAGTACTTC.